This T cell receptor beta chain was obtained from a study of blood T cells in healthy people across ages. Primers used in a second PCR of roughly 6 to 11 cycles were a sample-barcoded 5' primer and a J-beta primer mix. Researchers report that a template-switch adaptor with 12 random nucleotides tagged each cDNA molecule. TCRdb independently ran MiXCR on the 5' RACE reads; one entry per CDR3 protein. The table has hundreds of thousands of distinct CDR3 sequences, about 54% seen once. Germline loops: CDR1 LNHNV, CDR2 YYDKDF (reference sequence). Trimming at V came to 0 bases and at J to 5 bases, leaving 9 bases not matched to a gene. The CDR3 totals 17 residues. This clonotype was counted between two and nine times. Its matching antigen is unknown. Overall study findings and caveats: TCR beta diversity tracked closely with naive T cell percentage. Changes in expanded clonotypes were possibly confounded, as the CMV status of donors was unknown. With age, beta diversity per million T cells declined roughly linearly, significantly by 40 to 50.

This clonotype was obtained from a man aged 60 to 69 in good health. The chain has TRBV15 and TRBJ2-5, with 10 bases identical to TRBD2. Sequenced material: blood. The CDR3 sequence is CATSRDRTSGGKETQYF. The CDR3 nucleotides are TGTGCCACCAGCAGAGATAGGACTAGCGGTGGAAAGGAGACCCAGTACTTC.